The clone carrying this T cell receptor (beta chain) was detected a few times. Its specificity is unknown. This sample stems from a study of T cell repertoires in cytomegalovirus infection. TCRdb redid the calling of the reads with MiXCR, one entry per CDR3 protein. This repertoire shows 900,000 to 950,000 distinct CDR3 sequences, around 30% found once; its top ten account for more than 12%. V dropped 6 bases and J dropped 4 bases, with 9 bases sitting between them. There are 13 residues in the CDR3. The TCR comes from a human donor in good health (CMV status not recorded). Some clones in this sample may be carry-over from other donors' samples. The source was cultured CD8+ T cells from PBMCs, collected from culture after CMV antigen stimulation. The rearrangement uses TRBV12-3 or TRBV12-4 and TRBJ2-2; D might be TRBD1 (5 bases). CDR3 region: CASRGEITGELFF. The CDR3 coding sequence is TGTGCCAGCAGAGGGGAAATCACCGGGGAGCTGTTTTTT.